This TCR beta chain was recorded in a study of type 1 regulatory T cells. In the study overall: An in vitro protocol generated T-allo10, a Tr1-enriched, alloantigen-specific CD4 T cell product.

About this clonotype itself: Its specificity is unknown.

TCRdb ran MiXCR on the reads and lists one entry per CDR3 protein. The sample comprises tens of thousands of distinct CDR3 sequences, 72% of which are singletons, and about 14% rests with the top ten. Sequenced input: cultured T cells, either the whole culture or a sorted T cell fraction (not recorded which). Subset specified: Tr1-enriched cell product generated in vitro against host alloantigens. The origin of this receptor is a human donor in good health.

CDR3 nucleotide sequence: TGTGCCAGCAGCCTTCAGGGGGTTAGGGATTCACCCCTCCACTTT. Translation: CASSLQGVRDSPLHF. This chain joins TRBV7-9 and TRBJ1-6, with 7 bases fitting TRBD1. The germline CDR1 and CDR2 sequences are SEHNR and FQNEAQ (reference sequence). V dropped 5 bases and J dropped 8; count of bases not matched to a gene: 9. This CDR3 has 15 residues.